This TCR beta chain was profiled in a study of blood T cell repertoires in COVID-19. Study background: Spain, Italy and the United States supplied samples that represented acute and convalescent COVID-19.

This clone was recorded only once. Per the authors' pipeline: Cell counts per sample came from amplifying reference gene primers. Only in-frame clones appear in the TCRdb table, and some are missing; sequencing was by immunoSEQ multiplex PCR. V and J calls plus clone size are reproduced from that table; the DNA served to infer D and trimming. The table shows roughly 63,000 clones, with 70% to 85% occurring only once. The receptor was isolated from a human donor in a cohort sampled during active COVID-19. Sequencing was performed on peripheral blood.

The CDR3 protein is CATSDVGLKGQPLGGQETQYF. CDR3 in DNA: TGTGCCACCAGTGATGTAGGGCTCAAGGGACAACCCTTAGGGGGTCAAGAGACCCAGTACTTC. The gene calls are TRBV24-1 and TRBJ2-5; a weak D match, TRBD1 (6 bases). Germline V gene data show CDR1 as KGHDR and CDR2 as SFDVKD. The CDR3 runs to 21 residues. V was clipped by 3 bases and J by 2 bases, with 30 bases between them.